Below, 7 T cell receptor beta chains from the same sample are listed, as sequenced in a study of T cell changes during pregnancy in multiple sclerosis. Profiled with immunoSEQ multiplex PCR; TCRdb holds only in-frame clones, not every one. The sample has about 40,000 clones; 89% are singletons. The sequencing here drew on CD4+ T cells from peripheral blood mononuclear cells, taken in the first trimester of pregnancy. These receptors all stem from a female donor with multiple sclerosis, enrolled in a pregnancy study.

V gene TRBV7-6 combines with J gene TRBJ2-2, with a tentative D call TRBD2 (5 bases). CDR1 and CDR2 from the germline V gene are SGHVS and FNYEAQ. Trimming removed 3 bases from V and 0 bases from J, with 8 bases in between. The CDR3 is 15 amino acids. CDR3 DNA sequence: TGTGCCAGCAGCTTTTCCGGGACGAACACCGGGGAGCTGTTTTTT. Amino acid sequence: CASSFSGTNTGELFF. The whole variable domain, remainder taken from reference TRBV7-6 and TRBJ2-2, is GAGVSQSPRYKVTKRGQDVALRCDPISGHVSLYWYRQALGQGPEFLTYFNYEAQQDKSGLPNDRFSAERPEGSISTLTIQRTEQRDSAMYRCASSFSGTNTGELFFGEGSRLTVL.

The genes are TRBV6-6 and TRBJ2-3; possible D gene TRBD1, 6 bases. Trimming pared 4 bases from V and 3 bases from J, leaving 14 bases between. The germline CDR1 and CDR2 sequences are MNHNY and SVGAGI (reference sequence). The CDR3 spans 15 residues. The CDR3 DNA sequence: TGTGCCAGCAGTTCACTCGGACAGCTAACAGATACGCAGTATTTT. Amino acids: CASSSLGQLTDTQYF.

This chain uses TRBV18 with TRBJ2-7, with 9 bases aligning to TRBD2. The CDR3 has 14 amino acids. V shed 3 bases and J 4 bases; nucleotides not matched to a gene: 4. The germline V gene has CDR1 KGHSH and CDR2 LQKENI. Here the CDR3 reads CASSPVAGVYEQYF. The CDR3 DNA is TGTGCCAGCTCACCGGTAGCGGGAGTATACGAGCAGTACTTC.

V usage is TRBV13 and J usage is TRBJ2-7; TRBD1 matches at 7 bases. Germline loops: CDR1 PRHDT, CDR2 FYEKMQ (reference sequence). V shed 5 bases, J shed 3 bases, and the junction held 19 bases outside the gene matches. CDR3 length equals 18 residues. The CDR3 is CASSPLLSRQGRRYEQYF. The CDR3 nucleotides read TGTGCCAGCAGCCCCCTACTGTCACGACAGGGAAGGCGCTACGAGCAGTACTTC.

V is TRBV10-1 and J is TRBJ1-1; 9 nucleotides agree with TRBD1. The V segment lost 6 bases and the J segment 1 base; nucleotides outside the gene matches: 0. The CDR3 length is 13 residues. Per the germline V gene, CDR1 is WNHNN and CDR2 is SYGVQD (reference sequence). The CDR3 coding sequence is TGCGCCAGCAGACAGGGGGCGAACACTGAAGCTTTCTTT. This codes for CASRQGANTEAFF.

The chain recombines TRBV6-6 with TRBJ2-1; TRBD2 aligns across 12 bases. CDR1 is MNHNY, CDR2 SVGAGI, per germline (reference sequence). Unmatched junction bases numbered 3, after V lost 5 bases and J lost 4 bases. The CDR3 is 15 residues long. Written as DNA, the CDR3 is TGTGCCAGCAGTCGGACTAGCGGGGTGTACAATGAGCAGTTCTTC. Protein sequence: CASSRTSGVYNEQFF.

The chain couples TRBV7-9 to TRBJ2-2; maybe TRBD2 (5 bases). The germline V and J ends were trimmed by 6 bases and 6 bases, with 17 bases remaining between them. In germline, CDR1 is SEHNR, CDR2 FQNEAQ (reference sequence). This CDR3 spans 15 amino acids. The CDR3 region is CASSSPLRGAGELFF. The CDR3 region has the DNA TGTGCCAGCAGTTCCCCGCTCCGGGGTGCCGGGGAGCTGTTTTTT.